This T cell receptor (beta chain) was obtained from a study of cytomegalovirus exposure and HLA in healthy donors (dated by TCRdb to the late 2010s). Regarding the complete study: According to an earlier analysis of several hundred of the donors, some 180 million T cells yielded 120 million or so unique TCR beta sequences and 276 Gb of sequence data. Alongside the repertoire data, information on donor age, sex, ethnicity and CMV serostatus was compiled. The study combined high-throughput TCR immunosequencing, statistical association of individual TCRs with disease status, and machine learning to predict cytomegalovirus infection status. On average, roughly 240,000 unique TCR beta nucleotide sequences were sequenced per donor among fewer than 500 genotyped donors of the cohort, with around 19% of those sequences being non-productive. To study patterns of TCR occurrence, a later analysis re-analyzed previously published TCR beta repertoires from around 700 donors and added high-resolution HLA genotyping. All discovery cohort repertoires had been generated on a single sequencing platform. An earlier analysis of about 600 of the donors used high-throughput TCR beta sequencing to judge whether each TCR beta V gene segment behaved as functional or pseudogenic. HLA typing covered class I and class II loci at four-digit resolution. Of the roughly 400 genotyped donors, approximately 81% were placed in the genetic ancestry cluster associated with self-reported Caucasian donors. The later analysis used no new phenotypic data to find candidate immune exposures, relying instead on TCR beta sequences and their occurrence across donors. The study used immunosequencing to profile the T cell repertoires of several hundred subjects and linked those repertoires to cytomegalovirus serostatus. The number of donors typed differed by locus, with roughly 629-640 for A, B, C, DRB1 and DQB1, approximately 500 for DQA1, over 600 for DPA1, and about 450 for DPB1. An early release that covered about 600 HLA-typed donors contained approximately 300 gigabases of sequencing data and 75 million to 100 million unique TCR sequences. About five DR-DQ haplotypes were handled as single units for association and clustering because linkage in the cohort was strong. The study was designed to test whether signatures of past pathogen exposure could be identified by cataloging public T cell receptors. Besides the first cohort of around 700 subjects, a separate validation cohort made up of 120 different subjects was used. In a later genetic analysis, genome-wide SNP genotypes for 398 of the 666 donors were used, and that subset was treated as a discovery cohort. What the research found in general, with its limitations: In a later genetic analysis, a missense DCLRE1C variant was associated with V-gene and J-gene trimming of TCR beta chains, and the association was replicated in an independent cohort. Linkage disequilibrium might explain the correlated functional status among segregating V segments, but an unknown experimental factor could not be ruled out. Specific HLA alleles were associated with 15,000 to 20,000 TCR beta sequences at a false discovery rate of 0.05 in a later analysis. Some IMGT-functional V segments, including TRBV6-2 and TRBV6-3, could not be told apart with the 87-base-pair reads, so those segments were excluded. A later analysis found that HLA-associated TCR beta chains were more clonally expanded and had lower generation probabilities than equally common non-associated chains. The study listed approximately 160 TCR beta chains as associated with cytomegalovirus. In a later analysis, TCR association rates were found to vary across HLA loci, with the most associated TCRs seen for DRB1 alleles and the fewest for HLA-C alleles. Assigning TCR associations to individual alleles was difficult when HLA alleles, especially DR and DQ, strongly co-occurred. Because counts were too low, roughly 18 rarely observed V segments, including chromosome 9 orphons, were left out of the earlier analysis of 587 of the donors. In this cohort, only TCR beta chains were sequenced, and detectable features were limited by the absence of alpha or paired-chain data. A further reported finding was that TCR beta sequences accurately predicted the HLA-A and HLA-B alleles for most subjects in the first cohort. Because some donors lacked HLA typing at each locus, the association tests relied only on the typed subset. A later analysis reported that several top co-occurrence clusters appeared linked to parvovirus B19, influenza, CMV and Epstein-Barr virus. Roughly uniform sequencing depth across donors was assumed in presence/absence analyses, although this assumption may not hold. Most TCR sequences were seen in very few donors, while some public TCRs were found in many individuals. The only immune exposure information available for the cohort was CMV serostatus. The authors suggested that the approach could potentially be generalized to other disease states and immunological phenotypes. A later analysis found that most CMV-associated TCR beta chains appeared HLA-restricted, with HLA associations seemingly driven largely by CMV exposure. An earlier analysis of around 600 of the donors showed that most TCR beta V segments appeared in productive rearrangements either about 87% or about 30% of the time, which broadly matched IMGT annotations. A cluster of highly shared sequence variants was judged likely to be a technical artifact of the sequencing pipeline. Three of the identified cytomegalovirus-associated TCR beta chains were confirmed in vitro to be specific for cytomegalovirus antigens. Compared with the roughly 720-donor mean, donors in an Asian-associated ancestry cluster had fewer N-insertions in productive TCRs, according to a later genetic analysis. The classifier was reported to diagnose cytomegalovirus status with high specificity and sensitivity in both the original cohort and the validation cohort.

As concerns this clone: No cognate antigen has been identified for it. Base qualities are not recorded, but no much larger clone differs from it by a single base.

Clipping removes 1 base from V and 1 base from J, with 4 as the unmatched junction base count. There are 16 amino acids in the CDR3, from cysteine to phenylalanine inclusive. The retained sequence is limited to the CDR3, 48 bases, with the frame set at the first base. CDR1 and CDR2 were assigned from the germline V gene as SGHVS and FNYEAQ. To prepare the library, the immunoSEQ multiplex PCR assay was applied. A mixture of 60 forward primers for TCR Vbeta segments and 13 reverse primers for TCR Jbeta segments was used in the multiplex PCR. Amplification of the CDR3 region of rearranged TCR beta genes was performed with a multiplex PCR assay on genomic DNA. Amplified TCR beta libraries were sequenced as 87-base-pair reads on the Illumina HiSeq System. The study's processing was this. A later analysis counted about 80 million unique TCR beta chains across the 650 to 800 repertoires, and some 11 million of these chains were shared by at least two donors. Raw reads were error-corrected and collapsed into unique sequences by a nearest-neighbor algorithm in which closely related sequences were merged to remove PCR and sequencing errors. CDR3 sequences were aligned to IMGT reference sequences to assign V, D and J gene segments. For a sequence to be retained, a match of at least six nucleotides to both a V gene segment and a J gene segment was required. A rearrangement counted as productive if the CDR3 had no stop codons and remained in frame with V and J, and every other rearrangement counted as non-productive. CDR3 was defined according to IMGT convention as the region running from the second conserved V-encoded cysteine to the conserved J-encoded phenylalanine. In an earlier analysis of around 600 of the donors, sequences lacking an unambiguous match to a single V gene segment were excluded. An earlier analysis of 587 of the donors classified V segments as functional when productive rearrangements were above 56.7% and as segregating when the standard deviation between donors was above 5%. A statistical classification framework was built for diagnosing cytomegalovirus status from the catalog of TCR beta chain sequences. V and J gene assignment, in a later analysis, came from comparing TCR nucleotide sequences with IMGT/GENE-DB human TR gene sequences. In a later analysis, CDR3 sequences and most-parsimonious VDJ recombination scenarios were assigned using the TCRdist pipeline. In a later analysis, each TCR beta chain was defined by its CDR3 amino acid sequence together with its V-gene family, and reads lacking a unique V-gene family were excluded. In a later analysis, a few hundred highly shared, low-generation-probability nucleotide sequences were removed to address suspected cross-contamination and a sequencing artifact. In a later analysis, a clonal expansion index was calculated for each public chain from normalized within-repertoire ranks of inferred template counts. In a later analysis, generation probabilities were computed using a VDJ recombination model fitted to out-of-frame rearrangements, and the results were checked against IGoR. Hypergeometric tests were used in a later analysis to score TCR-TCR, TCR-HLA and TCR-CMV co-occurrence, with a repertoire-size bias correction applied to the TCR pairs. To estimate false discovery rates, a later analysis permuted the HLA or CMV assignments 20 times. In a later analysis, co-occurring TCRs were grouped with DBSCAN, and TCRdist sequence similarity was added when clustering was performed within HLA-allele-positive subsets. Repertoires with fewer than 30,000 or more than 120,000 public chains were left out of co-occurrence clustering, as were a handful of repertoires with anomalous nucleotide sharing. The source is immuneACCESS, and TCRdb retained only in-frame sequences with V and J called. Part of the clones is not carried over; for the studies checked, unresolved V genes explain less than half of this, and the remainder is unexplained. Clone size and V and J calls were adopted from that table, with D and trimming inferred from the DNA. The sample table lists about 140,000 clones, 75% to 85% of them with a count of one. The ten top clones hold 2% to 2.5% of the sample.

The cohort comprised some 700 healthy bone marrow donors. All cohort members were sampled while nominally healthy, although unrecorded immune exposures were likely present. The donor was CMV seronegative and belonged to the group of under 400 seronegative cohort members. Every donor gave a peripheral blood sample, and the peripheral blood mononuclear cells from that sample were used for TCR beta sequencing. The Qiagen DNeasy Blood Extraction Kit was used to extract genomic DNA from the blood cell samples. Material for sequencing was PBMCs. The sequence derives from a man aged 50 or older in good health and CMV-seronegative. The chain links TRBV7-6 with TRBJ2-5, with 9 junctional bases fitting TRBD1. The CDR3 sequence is CASSLGDRVIQETQYF. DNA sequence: TGTGCCAGCAGCTTAGGGGACAGGGTGATCCAAGAGACCCAGTACTTC. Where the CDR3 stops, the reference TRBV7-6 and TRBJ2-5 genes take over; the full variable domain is GAGVSQSPRYKVTKRGQDVALRCDPISGHVSLYWYRQALGQGPEFLTYFNYEAQQDKSGLPNDRFSAERPEGSISTLTIQRTEQRDSAMYRCASSLGDRVIQETQYFGPGTRLLVL.